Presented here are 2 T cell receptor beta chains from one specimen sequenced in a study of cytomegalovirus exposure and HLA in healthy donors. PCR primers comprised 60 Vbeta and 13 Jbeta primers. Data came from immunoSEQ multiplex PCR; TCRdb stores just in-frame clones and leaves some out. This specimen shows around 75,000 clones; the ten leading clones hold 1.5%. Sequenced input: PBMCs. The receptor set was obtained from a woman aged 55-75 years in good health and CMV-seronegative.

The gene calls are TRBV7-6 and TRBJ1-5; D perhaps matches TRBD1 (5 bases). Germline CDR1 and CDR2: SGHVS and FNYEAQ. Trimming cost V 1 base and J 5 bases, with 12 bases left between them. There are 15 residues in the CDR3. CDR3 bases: TGTGCCAGCAGCTTAGGCCGACAGCCTTATCAGCCCCAGCATTTT. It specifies CASSLGRQPYQPQHF.

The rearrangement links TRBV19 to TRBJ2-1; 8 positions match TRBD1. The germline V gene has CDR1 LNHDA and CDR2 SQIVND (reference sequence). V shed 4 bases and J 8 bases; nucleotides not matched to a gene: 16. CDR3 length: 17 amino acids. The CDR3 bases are TGTGCCAGTAGTAACCTACAGGGGGGAGGTCTGTCCGATGAGCAGTTCTTC. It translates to CASSNLQGGGLSDEQFF.